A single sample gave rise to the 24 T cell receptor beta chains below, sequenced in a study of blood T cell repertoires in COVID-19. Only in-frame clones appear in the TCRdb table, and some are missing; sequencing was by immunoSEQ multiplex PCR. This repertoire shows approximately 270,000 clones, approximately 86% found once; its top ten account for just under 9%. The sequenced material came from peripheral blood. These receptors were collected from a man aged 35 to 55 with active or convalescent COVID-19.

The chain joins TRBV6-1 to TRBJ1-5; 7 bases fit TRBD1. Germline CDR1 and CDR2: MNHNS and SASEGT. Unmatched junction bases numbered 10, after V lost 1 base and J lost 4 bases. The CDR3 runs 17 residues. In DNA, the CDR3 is TGTGCCAGCAGTGAAGGTGTTCGGACAGGCAGGAATCAGCCCCAGCATTTT. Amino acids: CASSEGVRTGRNQPQHF.

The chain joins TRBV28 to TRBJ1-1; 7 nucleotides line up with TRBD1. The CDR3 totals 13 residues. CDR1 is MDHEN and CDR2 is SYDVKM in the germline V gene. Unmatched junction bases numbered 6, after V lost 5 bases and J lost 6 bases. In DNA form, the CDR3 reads TGTGCCAGCAGTCCACAGGGGTCCCCTGAAGCTTTCTTT. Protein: CASSPQGSPEAFF.

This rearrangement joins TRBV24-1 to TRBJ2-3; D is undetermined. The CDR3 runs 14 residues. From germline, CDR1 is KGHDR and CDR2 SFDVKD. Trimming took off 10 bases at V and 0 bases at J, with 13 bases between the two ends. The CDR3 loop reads CATSVGSSTDTQYF. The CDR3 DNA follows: TGTGCCACGTCTGTCGGGTCTAGCACAGATACGCAGTATTTT.

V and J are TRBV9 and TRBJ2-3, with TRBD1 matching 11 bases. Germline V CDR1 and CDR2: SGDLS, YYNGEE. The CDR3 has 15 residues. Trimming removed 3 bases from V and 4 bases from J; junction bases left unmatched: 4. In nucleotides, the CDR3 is TGTGCCAGCAGCGGCGGACAGGGGGCTTCAGATACGCAGTATTTT. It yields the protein CASSGGQGASDTQYF. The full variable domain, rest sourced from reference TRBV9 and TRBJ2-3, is DSGVTQTPKHLITATGQRVTLRCSPRSGDLSVYWYQQSLDQGLQFLIQYYNGEERAKGNILERFSAQQFPDLHSELNLSSLELGDSALYFCASSGGQGASDTQYFGPGTRLTVL.

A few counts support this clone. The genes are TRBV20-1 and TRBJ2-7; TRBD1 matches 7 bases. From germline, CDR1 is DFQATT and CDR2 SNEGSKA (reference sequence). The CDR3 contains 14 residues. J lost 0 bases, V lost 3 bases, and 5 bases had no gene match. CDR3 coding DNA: TGCAGTGCTAGTTGGACAGGCGTCTCCTACGAGCAGTACTTC. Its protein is CSASWTGVSYEQYF.

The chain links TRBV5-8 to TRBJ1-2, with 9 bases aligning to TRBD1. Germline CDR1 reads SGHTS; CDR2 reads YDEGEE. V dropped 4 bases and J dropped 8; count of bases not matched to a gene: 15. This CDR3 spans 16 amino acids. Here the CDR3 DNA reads TGTGCCAGCAGCGAAATACGGACAGGGGATGGGGACGGCTACACCTTC. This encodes CASSEIRTGDGDGYTF.

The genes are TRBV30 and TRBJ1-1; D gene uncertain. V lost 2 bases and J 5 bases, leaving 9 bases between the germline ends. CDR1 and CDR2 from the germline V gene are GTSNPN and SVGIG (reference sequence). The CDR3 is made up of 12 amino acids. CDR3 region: CAWSRGGTEAFF. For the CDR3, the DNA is TGTGCCTGGAGTCGCGGCGGAACTGAAGCTTTCTTT.

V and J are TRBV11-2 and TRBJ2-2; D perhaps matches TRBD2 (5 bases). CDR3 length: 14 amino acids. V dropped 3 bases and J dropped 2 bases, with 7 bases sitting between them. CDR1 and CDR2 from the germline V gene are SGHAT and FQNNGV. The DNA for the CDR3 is TGTGCCAGCAGCTTCGGGGTCAACACCGGGGAGCTGTTTTTT. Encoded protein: CASSFGVNTGELFF.

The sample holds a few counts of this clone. The DNA for the CDR3 is TGTGCCAGCGCAGTCAGGGGCGATCAGCCCCAGCATTTT. It translates to CASAVRGDQPQHF. The V and J genes are TRBV28 and TRBJ1-5; perhaps TRBD1 as D (6 bases). Per germline, CDR1 MDHEN and CDR2 SYDVKM. CDR3 length equals 13 residues. Trimming shortened V by 8 bases and J by 5 bases, and 13 bases separated the two germline ends.

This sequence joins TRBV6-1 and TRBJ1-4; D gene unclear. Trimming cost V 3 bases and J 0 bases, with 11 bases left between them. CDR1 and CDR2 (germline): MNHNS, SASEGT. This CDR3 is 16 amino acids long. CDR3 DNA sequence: TGTGCCAGCAGTGAGCGCCCAAGTGCAACTAATGAAAAACTGTTTTTT. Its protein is CASSERPSATNEKLFF.

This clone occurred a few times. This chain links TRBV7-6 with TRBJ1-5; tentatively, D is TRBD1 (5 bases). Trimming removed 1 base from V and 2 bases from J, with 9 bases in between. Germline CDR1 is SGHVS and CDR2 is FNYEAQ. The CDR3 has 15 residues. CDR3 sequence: CASSLGGGGNQPQHF. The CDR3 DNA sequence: TGTGCCAGCAGCTTAGGGGGGGGTGGCAATCAGCCCCAGCATTTT.

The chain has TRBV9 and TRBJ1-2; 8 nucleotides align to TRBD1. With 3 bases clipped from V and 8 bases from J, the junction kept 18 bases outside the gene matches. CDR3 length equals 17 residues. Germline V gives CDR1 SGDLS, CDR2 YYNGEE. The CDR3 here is CASSGITSLGQASGYTF. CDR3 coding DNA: TGTGCCAGCAGCGGCATTACCTCCTTGGGACAGGCTTCCGGCTACACCTTC.

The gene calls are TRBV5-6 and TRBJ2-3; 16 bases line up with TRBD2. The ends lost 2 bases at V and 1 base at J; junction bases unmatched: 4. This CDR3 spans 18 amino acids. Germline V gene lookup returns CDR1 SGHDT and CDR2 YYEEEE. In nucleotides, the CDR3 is TGTGCCAGCAGCTTCGGGACTAGCGGGGGGGCCGGCACAGATACGCAGTATTTT. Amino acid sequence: CASSFGTSGGAGTDTQYF.

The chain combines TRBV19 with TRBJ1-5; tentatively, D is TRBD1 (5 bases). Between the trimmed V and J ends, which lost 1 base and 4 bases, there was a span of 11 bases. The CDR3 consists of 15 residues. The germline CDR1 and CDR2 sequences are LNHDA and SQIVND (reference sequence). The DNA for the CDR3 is TGTGCCAGTAGTATAGCCAGGGAGGGAAATCAGCCCCAGCATTTT. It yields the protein CASSIAREGNQPQHF.

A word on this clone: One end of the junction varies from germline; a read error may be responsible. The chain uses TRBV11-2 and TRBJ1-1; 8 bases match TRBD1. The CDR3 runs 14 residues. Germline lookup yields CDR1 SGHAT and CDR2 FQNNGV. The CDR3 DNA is TGTGCCAGCAGCTTGGGCCAGGGGGCGCGAGAAGCTTTTTTT. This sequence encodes CASSLGQGAREAFF.

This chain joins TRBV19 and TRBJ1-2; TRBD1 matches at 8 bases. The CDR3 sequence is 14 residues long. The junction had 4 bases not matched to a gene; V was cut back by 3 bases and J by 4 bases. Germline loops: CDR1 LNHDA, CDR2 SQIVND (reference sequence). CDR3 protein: CASSIGTGSYGYTF. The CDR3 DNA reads TGTGCCAGTAGTATCGGGACAGGATCCTATGGCTACACCTTC.

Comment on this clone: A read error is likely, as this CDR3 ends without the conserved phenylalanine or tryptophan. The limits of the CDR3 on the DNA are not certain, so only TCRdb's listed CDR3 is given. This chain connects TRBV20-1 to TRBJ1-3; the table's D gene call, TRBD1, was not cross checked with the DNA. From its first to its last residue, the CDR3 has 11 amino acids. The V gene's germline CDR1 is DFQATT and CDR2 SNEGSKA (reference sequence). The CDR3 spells CSARAGQYTRG.

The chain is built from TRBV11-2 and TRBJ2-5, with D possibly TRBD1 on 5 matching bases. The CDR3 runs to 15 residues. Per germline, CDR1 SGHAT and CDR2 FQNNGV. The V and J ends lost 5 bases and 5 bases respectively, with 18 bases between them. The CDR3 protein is CASSPTRAGWETQYF. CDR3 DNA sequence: TGTGCCAGCAGCCCCACTCGGGCAGGGTGGGAGACCCAGTACTTC.

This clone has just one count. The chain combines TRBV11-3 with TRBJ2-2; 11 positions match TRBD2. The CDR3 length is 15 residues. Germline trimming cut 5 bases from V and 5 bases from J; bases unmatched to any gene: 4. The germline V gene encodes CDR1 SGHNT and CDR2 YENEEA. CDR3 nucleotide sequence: TGTGCCAGCAGCCCCCGGACTAGCGGGACCGGGGAGCTGTTTTTT. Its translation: CASSPRTSGTGELFF.

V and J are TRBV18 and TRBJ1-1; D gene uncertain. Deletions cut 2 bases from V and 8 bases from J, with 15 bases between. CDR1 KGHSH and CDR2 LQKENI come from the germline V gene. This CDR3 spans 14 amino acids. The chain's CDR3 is CASSPEAPLEEAFF. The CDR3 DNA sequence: TGTGCCAGCTCACCAGAGGCCCCTCTTGAGGAAGCTTTCTTT. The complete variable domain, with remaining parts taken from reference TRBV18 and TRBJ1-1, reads NAGVMQNPRHLVRRRGQEARLRCSPMKGHSHVYWYRQLPEEGLKFMVYLQKENIIDESGMPKERFSAEFPKEGPSILRIQQVVRGDSAAYFCASSPEAPLEEAFFGQGTRLTVV.

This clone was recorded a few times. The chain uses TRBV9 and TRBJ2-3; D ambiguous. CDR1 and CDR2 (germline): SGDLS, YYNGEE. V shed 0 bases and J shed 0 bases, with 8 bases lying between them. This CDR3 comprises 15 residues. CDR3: CASSVASVSTDTQYF. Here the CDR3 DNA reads TGTGCCAGCAGCGTAGCCAGCGTTAGCACAGATACGCAGTATTTT.

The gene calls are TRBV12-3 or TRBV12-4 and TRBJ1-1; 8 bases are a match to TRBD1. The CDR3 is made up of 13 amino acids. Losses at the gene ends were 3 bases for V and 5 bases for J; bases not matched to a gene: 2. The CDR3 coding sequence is TGTGCCAGCAGTTTCCGACAGGGGACTGAAGCTTTCTTT. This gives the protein CASSFRQGTEAFF.

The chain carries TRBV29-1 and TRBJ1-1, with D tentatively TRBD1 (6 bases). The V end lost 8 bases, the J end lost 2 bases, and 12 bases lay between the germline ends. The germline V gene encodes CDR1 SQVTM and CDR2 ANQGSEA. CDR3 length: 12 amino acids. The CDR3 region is CSSRGPNTEAFF. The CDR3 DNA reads TGCAGCTCCAGGGGCCCTAACACTGAAGCTTTCTTT.

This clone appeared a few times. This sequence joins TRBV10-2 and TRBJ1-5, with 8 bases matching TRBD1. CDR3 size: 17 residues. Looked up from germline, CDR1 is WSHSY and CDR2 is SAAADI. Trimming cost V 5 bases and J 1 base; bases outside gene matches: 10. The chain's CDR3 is CASSKQGGEGSNQPQHF. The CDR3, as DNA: TGCGCCAGCAGTAAACAGGGGGGGGAGGGAAGCAATCAGCCCCAGCATTTT.